Following are 30 T cell receptor beta chains from one sample sequenced in a study of shared clonotypes between healthy human individuals. TCRdb's table, derived via immunoSEQ multiplex PCR, lists solely in-frame clones and lacks some. The sample includes about 490,000 clones, about 80% seen only once; the top ten take more than 10%. The specimen was PBMCs. The receptors shown here come from a woman aged 40-49 years in good health. Some clones in this sample may be carry-over from other donors' samples.

The V call is TRBV5-1, the J call TRBJ2-2; no clear D gene. The V end was cut by 2 bases, the J end by 0 bases, with 5 bases between. Germline assignment: CDR1 SGHRS and CDR2 YFSETQ. The CDR3 has 14 amino acids. The CDR3 here is CASSFDPNTGELFF. CDR3 coding DNA: TGCGCCAGCAGCTTCGACCCGAACACCGGGGAGCTGTTTTTT.

This clone was observed a few times. The chain combines TRBV6-1 with TRBJ1-2; D gene unclear. The CDR3 is made up of 15 amino acids. V dropped 1 base and J dropped 4 bases, with 13 bases sitting between them. Germline V CDR1 and CDR2: MNHNS, SASEGT. The DNA for the CDR3 is TGTGCCAGCAGTGAAGTATCAACATGGGGCTATGGCTACACCTTC. Encoded protein: CASSEVSTWGYGYTF.

Many counts were recorded for this clone. The V and J genes are TRBV28 and TRBJ2-3; no firm D call. The CDR3 consists of 16 residues. In germline, CDR1 is MDHEN, CDR2 SYDVKM. V was pared by 6 bases and J by 0 bases, with 16 bases between. In DNA, the CDR3 is TGTGCCAGCAGCTACCTCACCAGGCGGAGCACAGATACGCAGTATTTT. Protein: CASSYLTRRSTDTQYF.

This clone was detected only a few times. This chain joins TRBV4-2 and TRBJ2-7; tentatively, D is TRBD1 (6 bases). Germline CDR1 LGHNA, CDR2 YNFKEQ. Trimming took 0 bases from V and 6 from J, leaving 12 bases between them. The length of the CDR3 is 14 residues. The CDR3 DNA is TGTGCCAGCAGCCAAGATGGGGGCCGCAGCGAGCAGTACTTC. Its protein is CASSQDGGRSEQYF.

The V call is TRBV9, the J call TRBJ1-2, with 7 bases fitting TRBD1. CDR1 and CDR2 (germline): SGDLS, YYNGEE. CDR3 length equals 14 residues. V lost 4 bases, J lost 6 bases, and 9 bases stayed unmatched. The CDR3 here is CASSTDRAGHGYTF. As DNA, the CDR3 is TGTGCCAGCAGCACTGACAGGGCCGGCCATGGCTACACCTTC.

This clone was observed a single time. This chain connects TRBV5-6 to TRBJ1-3; 7 bases are a match to TRBD1. CDR1 and CDR2 (germline): SGHDT, YYEEEE. The V segment lost 0 bases and the J segment 3 bases; nucleotides outside the gene matches: 6. There are 16 residues in the CDR3. The CDR3 loop reads CASSLDRGLSGNTIYF. The DNA for the CDR3 is TGTGCCAGCAGCTTGGACAGGGGATTAAGTGGAAACACCATATATTTT.

The CDR3 is CASRASGTSRRYEQYF. The CDR3 DNA sequence: TGTGCCAGCAGAGCTTCCGGGACTAGCAGGAGGTACGAGCAGTACTTC. The gene calls are TRBV7-2 and TRBJ2-7; 9 nucleotides line up with TRBD2. The CDR3 length is 16 residues. Germline CDR1 and CDR2: SGHTA and FQGNSA. Germline trimming cut 6 bases from V and 4 bases from J; bases unmatched to any gene: 13.

This chain connects TRBV29-1 to TRBJ2-1; D might be TRBD2 (6 bases). The CDR3 is 14 amino acids. Between the trimmed V and J ends, which lost 6 bases and 7 bases, there was a span of 19 bases. CDR1 is SQVTM, CDR2 ANQGSEA, per germline. CDR3 in amino acids: CSVGPAGGGNEQFF. The CDR3 nucleotides read TGCAGCGTCGGTCCGGCTGGGGGAGGAAATGAGCAGTTCTTC.

This clone was seen once. The chain uses TRBV2 and TRBJ2-5, with D tentatively TRBD1 (6 bases). The V gene lost 4 bases and the J gene lost 2 bases, with 11 bases spanning the gap. Germline values: CDR1 SNHLY, CDR2 FYNNEI. This CDR3 has 14 amino acids. Here the CDR3 reads CASSGWTVQETQYF. For the CDR3, the DNA is TGTGCCAGCAGTGGTTGGACAGTACAAGAGACCCAGTACTTC.

On this clone itself: A single base separates this from a much larger clone, so it may be a read error. V and J are TRBV13 and TRBJ1-2, with 7 bases that match TRBD1. The CDR3 has 16 amino acids. CDR1 and CDR2 from the germline V gene are PRHDT and FYEKMQ (reference sequence). The junction had 13 bases not matched to a gene; V was cut back by 4 bases and J by 5 bases. The CDR3 nucleotides read TGTGCCAGCAGCTCGGAACCCGAACAGGGGAGGTATGGCTACACCTTC. This codes for CASSSEPEQGRYGYTF.

This chain connects TRBV25-1 to TRBJ1-1, with D possibly matching TRBD1 (5 bases). The CDR3 is 15 amino acids. The germline V gene has CDR1 MGHDK and CDR2 SYGVNS. Between the trimmed V and J ends, which lost 3 bases and 0 bases, there was a span of 11 bases. The CDR3 nucleotides are TGTGCCAGCAGTGACCAGGGACTCATGAACACTGAAGCTTTCTTT. Its protein product is CASSDQGLMNTEAFF.

This chain connects TRBV7-9 to TRBJ2-6; D tentatively reads TRBD1 or TRBD2 (5 bases each). The CDR3 totals 17 residues. Germline CDR1 SEHNR, CDR2 FQNEAQ (reference sequence). The V gene lost 5 bases and the J gene lost 1 base, with 15 bases spanning the gap. For the CDR3, the DNA is TGTGCCAGCAGCCCCCGGGGCCTCGGATCTGGGGCCAACGTCCTGACTTTC. This gives the protein CASSPRGLGSGANVLTF.

About this clone itself: The sample carries other DNA sequences with the same CDR3. The chain carries TRBV27 and TRBJ2-2, with no clear D. The germline V gene encodes CDR1 MNHEY and CDR2 SMNVEV (reference sequence). The V end lost 3 bases, the J end lost 4 bases, and 9 bases lay between the germline ends. The length of the CDR3 is 14 residues. The CDR3 DNA sequence: TGTGCCAGCAGTTTTTACCGCCTCACCGGGGAGCTGTTTTTT. Protein product: CASSFYRLTGELFF.

In this sample, this clone turned up a few times. The same CDR3 also results from other DNA sequences found in this sample. The rearrangement uses TRBV27 and TRBJ2-5, with a weak D call TRBD2 (6 bases). Trimming cost V 5 bases and J 4 bases, with 11 bases left between them. This CDR3 spans 13 amino acids. Per the germline V gene, CDR1 is MNHEY and CDR2 is SMNVEV (reference sequence). The chain's CDR3 is CASSPPAGETQYF. DNA for the CDR3: TGTGCCAGCAGTCCGCCAGCGGGAGAGACCCAGTACTTC.

The rearrangement uses TRBV2 and TRBJ1-1; possible D gene TRBD1, 6 bases. This CDR3 has 14 amino acids. Deletions cut 7 bases from V and 2 bases from J, with 14 bases between. Germline V lookup: CDR1 SNHLY, CDR2 FYNNEI. The CDR3 bases are TGTGCCAGCAAGACAGGCCCCGATAACACTGAAGCTTTCTTT. This encodes CASKTGPDNTEAFF.

The chain recombines TRBV27 with TRBJ2-1; D is uncertain. Germline CDR1 is MNHEY and CDR2 is SMNVEV (reference sequence). The V gene lost 6 bases and the J gene lost 4 bases, with 19 bases spanning the gap. The CDR3 spans 16 residues. Here the CDR3 DNA reads TGTGCCAGCAGCTTCAGACCGACCCCTTCTTACAATGAGCAGTTCTTC. Encoded protein: CASSFRPTPSYNEQFF.

The chain couples TRBV15 to TRBJ2-7, with D possibly TRBD2 on 6 matching bases. The CDR3 consists of 15 residues. The V gene's germline CDR1 is LNHNV and CDR2 YYDKDF (reference sequence). Trimming left V 5 bases short and J 0 bases short, with 14 bases between. CDR3 sequence: CATSGDSSSSYEQYF. CDR3 nucleotides: TGTGCCACCAGCGGGGACTCATCGAGCTCCTACGAGCAGTACTTC.

This sequence joins TRBV5-1 and TRBJ1-2, with D unresolved. With 1 base removed from V and 8 bases from J, the gap between germline ends came to 12 bases. This CDR3 spans 13 amino acids. Germline V gives CDR1 SGHRS, CDR2 YFSETQ. CDR3 protein: CASSLQQSLGYTF. CDR3 coding DNA: TGCGCCAGCAGCTTGCAACAGTCCCTCGGCTACACCTTC.

V is TRBV7-6 and J is TRBJ2-7, with D possibly called TRBD1 or TRBD2 (5 bases each). The CDR3 totals 14 residues. The V and J ends lost 5 bases and 3 bases respectively, with 14 bases between them. Per germline, CDR1 SGHVS and CDR2 FNYEAQ. CDR3 in DNA: TGTGCCAGCAGCAACCGGGACCGAGACTACGAGCAGTACTTC. Protein: CASSNRDRDYEQYF. Variable domain in full (rest from reference TRBV7-6 and TRBJ2-7): GAGVSQSPRYKVTKRGQDVALRCDPISGHVSLYWYRQALGQGPEFLTYFNYEAQQDKSGLPNDRFSAERPEGSISTLTIQRTEQRDSAMYRCASSNRDRDYEQYFGPGTRLTVT.

In this sample, this clone turned up a few times. The chain carries TRBV7-9 and TRBJ1-1; tentatively, D is TRBD1 (6 bases). Per germline, CDR1 SEHNR and CDR2 FQNEAQ (reference sequence). This CDR3 has 12 residues. Trimming stripped 7 bases from V and 11 bases from J, with 17 bases between. The CDR3 spells CASTPRGVEAFF. The CDR3 nucleotides read TGTGCCAGCACCCCGAGGGGGGTTGAGGCTTTCTTT. Using reference TRBV7-9 and TRBJ1-1 for the parts outside the CDR3, the full variable domain is DTGVSQNPRHKITKRGQNVTFRCDPISEHNRLYWYRQTLGQGPEFLTYFQNEAQLEKSRLLSDRFSAERPKGSFSTLEIQRTEQGDSAMYLCASTPRGVEAFFGQGTRLTVV.

This clone was seen a few times. The chain recombines TRBV5-1 with TRBJ2-3; tentative D call: TRBD2 (6 bases). V was shortened by 6 bases and J by 2 bases, with 16 bases between the two germline ends. Per germline, CDR1 SGHRS and CDR2 YFSETQ. CDR3 length equals 15 residues. DNA of the CDR3: TGCGCCAGCATGACCGGCGGGACCTACACAGATACGCAGTATTTT. Translation: CASMTGGTYTDTQYF.

As to this clone: The same CDR3 is also encoded by other DNA sequences in this sample. The CDR3 DNA follows: TGTGCCAGCAGTTACTCGAAATGGGGGGGGACTGAAGCTTTCTTT. It translates to CASSYSKWGGTEAFF. This chain uses TRBV6-5 with TRBJ1-1; tentatively, D is TRBD1 (5 bases). CDR3 size: 15 residues. The germline V gene has CDR1 MNHEY and CDR2 SVGAGI. Deletions cut 0 bases from V and 5 bases from J, with 13 bases between.

The CDR3 DNA is TGCGCCAGCAGAAGGGGACTAGCGGGAGGGCCTGCCTACGAGCAGTACTTC. Its translation is CASRRGLAGGPAYEQYF. The rearrangement uses TRBV5-1 and TRBJ2-7; 16 bases are a match to TRBD2. This CDR3 is built from 17 residues. The junction had 7 bases not matched to a gene; V was cut back by 5 bases and J by 2 bases. Per the germline V gene, CDR1 is SGHRS and CDR2 is YFSETQ.

CDR3 region: CASSQDGDTQYF. The CDR3 nucleotides are TGTGCCAGCAGCCAAGATGGGGATACGCAGTATTTT. This chain joins TRBV4-2 and TRBJ2-3; D not resolved. The V gene's germline CDR1 is LGHNA and CDR2 YNFKEQ. The CDR3 covers 12 residues. Trimming stripped 0 bases from V and 6 bases from J, with 4 bases between.

This clone was counted ten times or more. The rearrangement joins TRBV2 to TRBJ2-5, with 9 bases that match TRBD1. The length of the CDR3 is 15 residues. After removal of 6 bases from V and 4 bases from J, the junction contained 9 bases not matched to a gene. Germline assignment: CDR1 SNHLY and CDR2 FYNNEI. The CDR3 reads CASSAMGTGIETQYF. The CDR3 DNA reads as TGTGCCAGCAGCGCTATGGGGACAGGGATAGAGACCCAGTACTTC. The full variable domain, completed using reference TRBV2 and TRBJ2-5, is EPEVTQTPSHQVTQMGQEVILRCVPISNHLYFYWYRQILGQKVEFLVSFYNNEISEKSEIFDDQFSVERPDGSNFTLKIRSTKLEDSAMYFCASSAMGTGIETQYFGPGTRLLVL.

This chain connects TRBV10-2 to TRBJ1-3; D may be TRBD1 (6 bases). The CDR3 spans 13 residues. CDR1 and CDR2 from the germline V gene are WSHSY and SAAADI. V lost 3 bases and J 6 bases, leaving 9 bases between the germline ends. This CDR3 reads CASSEQGENTIYF. The DNA of the CDR3 is TGCGCCAGCAGTGAACAGGGAGAAAACACCATATATTTT.

As to this clone: This sample also contains other DNA sequences that code for the same CDR3. The chain recombines TRBV5-1 with TRBJ2-5; 7 bases map to TRBD2. V was clipped by 4 bases and J by 4 bases; unmatched bases: 7. Germline assignment: CDR1 SGHRS and CDR2 YFSETQ. CDR3 length: 14 residues. CDR3 region: CASSLEGGRETQYF. CDR3 sequence (DNA): TGCGCCAGCAGCCTTGAGGGCGGGAGAGAGACCCAGTACTTC.

The V call is TRBV2, the J call TRBJ2-6; TRBD1 might be the D (6 bases). CDR1 SNHLY and CDR2 FYNNEI come from the germline V gene. The CDR3 is 20 residues long. V was pared by 2 bases and J by 0 bases, with 20 bases between. CDR3 residues: CASSEPPRGRGISGANVLTF. The CDR3, as DNA: TGTGCCAGCAGTGAACCCCCCAGGGGCAGGGGAATCTCTGGGGCCAACGTCCTGACTTTC.

V usage is TRBV6-5 and J usage is TRBJ2-5; D remains ambiguous. V shed 4 bases and J shed 5 bases, with 14 bases lying between them. The CDR3 contains 14 residues. The V gene's germline CDR1 is MNHEY and CDR2 SVGAGI. CDR3 residues: CASSWVAVEETQYF. The CDR3 region has the DNA TGTGCCAGCAGTTGGGTTGCGGTGGAGGAGACCCAGTACTTC.

Worth noting for this clone: One junction end does not reproduce the germline sequence, and a read error may be involved. This sample includes further DNA sequences coding for the same CDR3. The chain couples TRBV7-9 to TRBJ1-1; D unclear. The CDR3 runs 14 residues. Germline CDR1 is SEHNR and CDR2 is FQNEAQ (reference sequence). The CDR3 protein is CASSLAGSHTEAFF. CDR3 coding DNA: TGTGCCAGCAGCCTAGCGGGCAGCCACACTGAAGCTTTCTTC. Complete variable domain (other parts from reference TRBV7-9 and TRBJ1-1): DTGVSQNPRHKITKRGQNVTFRCDPISEHNRLYWYRQTLGQGPEFLTYFQNEAQLEKSRLLSDRFSAERPKGSFSTLEIQRTEQGDSAMYLCASSLAGSHTEAFFGQGTRLTVV.